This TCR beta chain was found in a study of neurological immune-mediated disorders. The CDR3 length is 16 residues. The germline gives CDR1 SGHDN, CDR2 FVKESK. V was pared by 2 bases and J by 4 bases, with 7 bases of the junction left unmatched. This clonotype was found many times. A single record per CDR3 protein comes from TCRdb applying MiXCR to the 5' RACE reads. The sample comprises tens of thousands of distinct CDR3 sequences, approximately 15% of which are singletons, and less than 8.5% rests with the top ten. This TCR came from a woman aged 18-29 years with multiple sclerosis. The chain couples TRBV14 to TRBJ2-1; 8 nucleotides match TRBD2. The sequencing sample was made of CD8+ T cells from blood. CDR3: CASSQLAGYGYNEQFF. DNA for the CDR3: TGTGCCAGCAGCCAATTAGCGGGATATGGGTACAATGAGCAGTTCTTC.